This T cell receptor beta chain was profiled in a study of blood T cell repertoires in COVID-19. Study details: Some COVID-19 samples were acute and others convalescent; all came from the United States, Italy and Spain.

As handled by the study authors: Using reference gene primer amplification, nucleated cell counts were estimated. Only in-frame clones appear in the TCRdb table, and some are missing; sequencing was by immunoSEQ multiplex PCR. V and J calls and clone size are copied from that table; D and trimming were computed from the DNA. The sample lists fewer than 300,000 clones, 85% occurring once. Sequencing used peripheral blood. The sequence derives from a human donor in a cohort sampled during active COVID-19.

CDR3: CASRPDRGLETQYF. The CDR3, as DNA: TGTGCCAGCAGGCCGGACAGGGGGTTGGAGACCCAGTACTTC. The V and J genes are TRBV6-5 and TRBJ2-5; 10 positions agree with TRBD1. Germline CDR1 is MNHEY and CDR2 is SVGAGI. After removal of 6 bases from V and 5 bases from J, the junction contained 6 bases not matched to a gene. CDR3 length: 14 amino acids.